A single sample is the source of the 8 T cell receptor beta chains below, sequenced in a study of shared T cell receptors in the human thymus. Here immunoSEQ multiplex PCR was the method, and the copy in TCRdb shows in-frame clones only, minus some. In the table there are hundreds of thousands of clones, around 87% of which are singletons. These data were also filed under a second study, of human thymus T cells.

The sequenced material came from thymocytes. Receptors were obtained from a boy less than two years old with a congenital heart defect.

V gene TRBV7-8 combines with J gene TRBJ1-1; weak D call: TRBD1 (6 bases). CDR1 is SGHVS and CDR2 is FQNEAQ in the germline V gene. V shed 4 bases and J shed 2 bases, with 14 bases lying between them. The CDR3 runs 15 residues. DNA for the CDR3: TGTGCCAGCAGCTCCCGGACAGCACCTAACACTGAAGCTTTCTTT. The encoded protein is CASSSRTAPNTEAFF.

This clone has a single count. The gene calls are TRBV7-2 and TRBJ2-3; 8 bases are a match to TRBD2. V shed 3 bases, J shed 6 bases, and the junction held 14 bases outside the gene matches. Germline V gives CDR1 SGHTA, CDR2 FQGNSA. This CDR3 has 17 residues. CDR3 region: CASSLALGSGSLDTQYF. The CDR3 nucleotides are TGTGCCAGCAGCTTGGCCCTAGGGAGCGGGAGTTTGGATACGCAGTATTTT.

CDR3 in amino acids: CASTNSGGYSGVPPREQYF. CDR3 bases: TGTGCCAGCACCAATTCGGGGGGTTATAGCGGGGTACCCCCCCGCGAGCAGTACTTC. The V gene is TRBV5-5, the J gene TRBJ2-7, with TRBD2 matching over 8 bases. The junction had 26 bases not matched to a gene; V was cut back by 6 bases and J by 6 bases. Per germline, CDR1 SGHKS and CDR2 YYEKEE (reference sequence). This CDR3 is 19 amino acids long.

In the case of this clone: This sample also contains other DNA sequences that code for the same CDR3. This chain uses TRBV19 with TRBJ1-6; TRBD1 agrees at 11 bases. V gave up 5 bases and J gave up 9 bases; unmatched junction bases: 9. The CDR3 length is 16 residues. Germline-derived CDR1 and CDR2 are LNHDA and SQIVND (reference sequence). The CDR3 bases are TGTGCCAGTAGTCTCGGCCGGGACAGGGGGTCTTCACCCCTCCACTTT. Translated, it gives CASSLGRDRGSSPLHF.

For the CDR3, the DNA is TGTGCCAGCAGATACAGGGGTTGTGGTGGCTGCAATGAGCAGTTCTTC. This gives the protein CASRYRGCGGCNEQFF. The V gene is TRBV6-5, the J gene TRBJ2-1, with 7 bases that match TRBD1. J lost 6 bases, V lost 6 bases, and 14 bases had no gene match. The CDR3 is 16 residues long. The germline V gene encodes CDR1 MNHEY and CDR2 SVGAGI.

The chain joins TRBV7-9 to TRBJ2-7; D is undetermined. Per germline, CDR1 SEHNR and CDR2 FQNEAQ (reference sequence). The CDR3 length is 14 residues. Trimming took 1 base from V and 5 from J, leaving 12 bases between them. CDR3 sequence: CASSLGPKRDEQYF. The CDR3 nucleotides read TGTGCCAGCAGCTTAGGCCCTAAGAGAGACGAGCAGTACTTC.

V gene TRBV7-3 combines with J gene TRBJ1-2; TRBD1 matches at 7 bases. V trimming: 5 bases; J trimming: 2 bases; junction bases outside the gene matches: 8. CDR3 size: 15 residues. The V gene's germline CDR1 is SGHTA and CDR2 FQGTGA. In nucleotides, the CDR3 is TGTGCCAGCAGCCCCGACAGGGAGGCGAACTATGGCTACACCTTC. Encoded protein: CASSPDREANYGYTF.

The chain combines TRBV7-2 with TRBJ2-5; 9 bases are shared with TRBD2. This CDR3 region has 18 residues. In germline, CDR1 is SGHTA, CDR2 FQGNSA. Trimming at V came to 0 bases and at J to 0 bases, leaving 8 bases not matched to a gene. This CDR3 is CASSLAYLGLANQETQYF. The CDR3 DNA sequence: TGTGCCAGCAGCTTAGCCTACCTAGGACTAGCGAACCAAGAGACCCAGTACTTC.